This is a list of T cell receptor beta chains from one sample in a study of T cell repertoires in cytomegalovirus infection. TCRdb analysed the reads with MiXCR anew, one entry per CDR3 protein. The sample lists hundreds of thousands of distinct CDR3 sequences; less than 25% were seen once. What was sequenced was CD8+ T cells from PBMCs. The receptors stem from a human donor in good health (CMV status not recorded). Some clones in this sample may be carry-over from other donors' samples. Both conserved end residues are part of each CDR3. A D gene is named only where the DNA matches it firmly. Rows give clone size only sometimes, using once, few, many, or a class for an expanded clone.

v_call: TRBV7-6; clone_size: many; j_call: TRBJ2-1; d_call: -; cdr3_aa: CASSLRSSSNEQFF; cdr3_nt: TGTGCCAGCAGCTTACGCAGTTCCAGTAATGAGCAGTTCTTC
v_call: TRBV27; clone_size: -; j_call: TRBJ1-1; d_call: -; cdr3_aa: CASSSPGRVNTEAFF; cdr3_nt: TGTGCCAGCAGTTCACCGGGACGGGTGAACACTGAAGCTTTCTTT
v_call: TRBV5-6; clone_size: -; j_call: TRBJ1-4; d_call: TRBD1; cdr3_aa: CASSSSGTGKGKLFF; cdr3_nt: TGTGCCAGCAGCTCCTCCGGGACAGGGAAGGGAAAACTGTTTTTT
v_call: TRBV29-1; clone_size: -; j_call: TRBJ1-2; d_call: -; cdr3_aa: CSVELNGYTF; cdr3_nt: TGCAGCGTTGAGCTGAATGGCTACACCTTC
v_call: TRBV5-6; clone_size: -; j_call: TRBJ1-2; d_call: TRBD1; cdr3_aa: CASSLHPGQGALPGYGYTF; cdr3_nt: TGTGCCAGCAGCTTACATCCGGGACAGGGGGCGCTTCCAGGCTATGGCTACACCTTC
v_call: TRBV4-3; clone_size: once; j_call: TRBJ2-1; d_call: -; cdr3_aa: CASSLGLAVGNEQFF; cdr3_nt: TGCGCCAGCAGCCTTGGATTAGCGGTCGGGAATGAGCAGTTCTTC
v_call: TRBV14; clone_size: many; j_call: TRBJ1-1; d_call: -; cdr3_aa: CASSQGGGNTEAFF; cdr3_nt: TGTGCCAGCAGCCAAGGAGGGGGGAACACTGAAGCTTTCTTT
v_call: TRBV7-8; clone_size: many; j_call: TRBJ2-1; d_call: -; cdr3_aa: CASSLAPGNPYNEQFF; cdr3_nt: TGTGCCAGCAGCTTAGCGCCGGGGAATCCCTACAATGAGCAGTTCTTC
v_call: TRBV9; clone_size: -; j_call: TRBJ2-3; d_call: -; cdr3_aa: CASSPRGTTDTQYF; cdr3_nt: TGTGCCAGCAGCCCCCGCGGTACCACAGATACGCAGTATTTT
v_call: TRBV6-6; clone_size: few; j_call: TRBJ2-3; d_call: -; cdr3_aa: CASSYRQNTDTQYF; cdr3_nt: TGTGCCAGCAGTTACCGCCAGAACACAGATACGCAGTATTTT
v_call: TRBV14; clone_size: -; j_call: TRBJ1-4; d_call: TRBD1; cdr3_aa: CASSPTPGQGSSTNEKLFF; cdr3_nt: TGTGCCAGCAGCCCGACACCTGGACAGGGTAGTAGCACTAATGAAAAACTGTTTTTT
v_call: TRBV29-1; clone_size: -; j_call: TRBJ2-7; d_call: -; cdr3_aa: CSAESLWPGTGSYEQYF; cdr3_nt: TGCAGCGCCGAATCCTTGTGGCCAGGGACCGGCTCCTACGAGCAGTACTTC
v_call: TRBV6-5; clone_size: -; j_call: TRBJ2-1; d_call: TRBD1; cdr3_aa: CASSPPTGKPPVDEQFF; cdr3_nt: TGTGCCAGCAGCCCCCCGACAGGGAAACCCCCTGTCGATGAGCAGTTCTTC
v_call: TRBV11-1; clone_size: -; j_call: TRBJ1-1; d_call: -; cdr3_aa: CASSLVRRTPDTEAFF; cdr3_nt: TGTGCCAGCAGCTTAGTCCGTCGGACTCCGGACACTGAAGCTTTCTTT